A single sample gave rise to the 30 T cell receptor beta chains below, sequenced in a study of blood T cell repertoires in COVID-19. Using immunoSEQ multiplex PCR, the repertoire was profiled, and TCRdb retains in-frame clones only, with some absent. This table holds about 360,000 clones, 65% to 90% found once. The sequencing input was peripheral blood. The origin of the receptors is a woman aged 55-75 years with COVID-19, enrolled during active disease.

This chain's CDR3 is CASSLGPGTGGNQPQHF. As DNA, the CDR3 is TGCGCCAGCAGCTTGGGACCCGGGACAGGGGGTAATCAGCCCCAGCATTTT. The chain is built from TRBV5-1 and TRBJ1-5; 11 nucleotides match TRBD1. The CDR3 covers 17 residues. Germline V gene data show CDR1 as SGHRS and CDR2 as YFSETQ. J was trimmed by 4 bases and V by 0 bases; bases with no gene match: 6.

This chain joins TRBV10-3 and TRBJ1-2; no definite D call. From germline, CDR1 is ENHRY and CDR2 SYGVKD. The CDR3 has 16 amino acids. V lost 3 bases and J lost 8, with 22 bases in between. The CDR3 bases are TGTGCCATCAGTGAAGCTCTCTTGAGAGCTGAGGGCGGCTACACCTTC. Its protein is CAISEALLRAEGGYTF.

Concerning this clone: This may be a read error, as it is one base from a much larger clone. The chain couples TRBV10-1 to TRBJ1-1, with D possibly matching TRBD1 (6 bases). CDR3 length equals 13 residues. CDR1 WNHNN and CDR2 SYGVQD come from the germline V gene (reference sequence). V lost 6 bases and J 1 base, leaving 9 bases between the germline ends. CDR3 loop: CASSRQANTEAFF. DNA of the CDR3: TGCGCCAGCAGCAGACAGGCGAACACTGAAGCTTTCTTT.

V gene TRBV7-9 combines with J gene TRBJ2-1, with 11 bases fitting TRBD2. Germline CDR1 reads SEHNR; CDR2 reads FQNEAQ (reference sequence). The CDR3 sequence is 17 residues long. V shed 5 bases, J shed 6 bases, and the junction held 12 bases outside the gene matches. This CDR3 is CASSRFEGLADVNEQFF. Here the CDR3 DNA reads TGTGCCAGCAGCCGTTTCGAGGGACTAGCGGACGTCAATGAGCAGTTCTTC. The full variable domain, completed using reference TRBV7-9 and TRBJ2-1, is DTGVSQNPRHKITKRGQNVTFRCDPISEHNRLYWYRQTLGQGPEFLTYFQNEAQLEKSRLLSDRFSAERPKGSFSTLEIQRTEQGDSAMYLCASSRFEGLADVNEQFFGPGTRLTVL.

This clone was recorded only once. The chain is built from TRBV12-3 or TRBV12-4 and TRBJ2-7; 7 nucleotides agree with TRBD1. V dropped 5 bases and J dropped 2; count of bases not matched to a gene: 3. The CDR3 sequence is 13 residues long. The CDR3 DNA follows: TGTGCCAGCAGTCCCGGGACAGCCTACGAGCAGTACTTC. Protein: CASSPGTAYEQYF.

The chain has TRBV7-8 and TRBJ2-2, with 9 positions matching TRBD2. Looked up from germline, CDR1 is SGHVS and CDR2 is FQNEAQ. The junction had 5 bases not matched to a gene; V was cut back by 2 bases and J by 1 base. There are 17 residues in the CDR3. The CDR3 nucleotides read TGTGCCAGCAGCTTAAGTAGGACTAGCGTGAACACCGGGGAGCTGTTTTTT. It is translated as CASSLSRTSVNTGELFF.

This sequence joins TRBV30 and TRBJ1-6, with D possibly TRBD1 on 6 matching bases. Looked up from germline, CDR1 is GTSNPN and CDR2 is SVGIG (reference sequence). The CDR3 has 14 amino acids. Trimming removed 3 bases at V and 6 bases at J, with 12 bases between. In nucleotides, the CDR3 is TGTGCCTGGAGATCCACGGACAGTAATTCACCCCTCCACTTT. As protein: CAWRSTDSNSPLHF.

V usage is TRBV27 and J usage is TRBJ1-1, with D perhaps matching TRBD1 (5 bases). Trimming left V 6 bases short and J 4 bases short, with 9 bases between. The CDR3 loop spans 12 amino acids. Germline CDR1 MNHEY, CDR2 SMNVEV (reference sequence). This CDR3 is CASRAGFTEAFF. In DNA form, the CDR3 reads TGTGCCAGCAGAGCAGGGTTCACTGAAGCTTTCTTT.

V and J are TRBV30 and TRBJ1-6; TRBD1 agrees at 7 bases. Germline V gives CDR1 GTSNPN, CDR2 SVGIG (reference sequence). Unmatched junction bases numbered 8, after V lost 6 bases and J lost 9 bases. The CDR3 is made up of 13 amino acids. The CDR3 DNA follows: TGTGCCTGTAAGACAGGGTGGGGTTCACCCCTCCACTTT. It is translated as CACKTGWGSPLHF.

The V call is TRBV3-1 (or the pseudogene TRBV3-2), the J call TRBJ2-1, with 8 bases matching TRBD2. J lost 4 bases, V lost 4 bases, and 3 bases had no gene match. CDR1 is LGHDT and CDR2 is YNNKEL in the germline V gene (reference sequence). The CDR3 is 14 residues long. The CDR3 spells CASSLGGVYNEQFF. CDR3 DNA: TGTGCCAGCAGCCTCGGGGGGGTTTACAATGAGCAGTTCTTC.

The V call is TRBV6-5, the J call TRBJ1-1; 7 bases align to TRBD1. The germline CDR1 and CDR2 sequences are MNHEY and SVGAGI. The trim removed 6 bases at V and 8 bases at J, leaving 6 bases unmatched. The CDR3 is made up of 12 amino acids. As DNA, the CDR3 is TGTGCCAGCAGGCGCGGACAGGCCGAAGCTTTCTTT. Its translation is CASRRGQAEAFF.

This sequence joins TRBV7-3 and TRBJ1-1; a possible D gene is TRBD1 (5 bases). Germline V gives CDR1 SGHTA, CDR2 FQGTGA. The CDR3 is made up of 12 amino acids. The ends were cut back, 2 bases at V and 6 bases at J, with 7 bases in the middle. Here the CDR3 reads CASSLPGAEAFF. Written as DNA, the CDR3 is TGTGCCAGCAGCTTACCGGGGGCTGAAGCTTTCTTT. Based on the CDR3 plus reference TRBV7-3 and TRBJ1-1, the full variable domain is GAGVSQTPSNKVTEKGKYVELRCDPISGHTALYWYRQSLGQGPEFLIYFQGTGAADDSGLPNDRFFAVRPEGSVSTLKIQRTERGDSAVYLCASSLPGAEAFFGQGTRLTVV.

The rearrangement uses TRBV6-6 and TRBJ1-5; 8 bases line up with TRBD1. Germline CDR1 and CDR2: MNHNY and SVGAGI (reference sequence). This CDR3 comprises 14 residues. The trim removed 7 bases at V and 7 bases at J, leaving 9 bases unmatched. The CDR3, as DNA: TGTGCCAGCACCACAGGACAGGGAGGACAGCCCCAGCATTTT. Amino acids: CASTTGQGGQPQHF.

The chain recombines TRBV7-9 with TRBJ1-2; D gene uncertain. V was clipped by 4 bases and J by 12 bases, with 12 bases between them. The germline CDR1 and CDR2 sequences are SEHNR and FQNEAQ (reference sequence). This CDR3 contains 11 residues. In nucleotides, the CDR3 is TGTGCCAGCAGCTCCGACGGAGCAAACACCTTC. Amino acids: CASSSDGANTF.

The gene calls are TRBV19 and TRBJ1-5; 10 nucleotides match TRBD1. This CDR3 is built from 16 residues. Germline V gene data show CDR1 as LNHDA and CDR2 as SQIVND (reference sequence). Losses at the gene ends were 7 bases for V and 4 bases for J; bases not matched to a gene: 10. CDR3 nucleotides: TGTGCCAGTACCCAATCCGGGACAGGGGTTAATCAGCCCCAGCATTTT. Its protein is CASTQSGTGVNQPQHF.

The rearrangement joins TRBV18 to TRBJ2-7; 15 nucleotides agree with TRBD2. The CDR3 contains 15 residues. Unmatched junction bases numbered 5, after V lost 4 bases and J lost 7 bases. Germline values: CDR1 KGHSH, CDR2 LQKENI. The CDR3 DNA reads TGTGCCAGCTCACGGACTAGCGGGGGGGCCGGGGAGCAGTACTTC. Residues: CASSRTSGGAGEQYF.

The chain uses TRBV6-5 and TRBJ1-1; TRBD1 is a possible D gene (5 bases). CDR1 and CDR2 (germline): MNHEY, SVGAGI. The CDR3 covers 14 residues. Trimming shortened V by 8 bases and J by 6 bases, and 19 bases separated the two germline ends. The CDR3 here is CASEGAGATSEAFF. CDR3 coding DNA: TGTGCCAGCGAAGGGGCCGGAGCGACGTCTGAAGCTTTCTTT.

The sample holds one count of this clone. The chain couples TRBV19 to TRBJ2-2; D possibly corresponds to TRBD1 (5 bases). The CDR3 covers 15 residues. V lost 7 bases, J lost 2 bases, and 14 bases lay in between. Germline V gives CDR1 LNHDA, CDR2 SQIVND (reference sequence). This chain's CDR3 is CASIPAGRNTGELFF. As DNA, the CDR3 is TGTGCCAGTATCCCGGCAGGGCGCAACACCGGGGAGCTGTTTTTT.

V gene TRBV4-2 combines with J gene TRBJ2-3; D is uncertain. V was cut by 4 bases and J by 5 bases, with 13 bases left in between. The CDR3 sequence is 14 residues long. Germline-derived CDR1 and CDR2 are LGHNA and YNFKEQ. CDR3 sequence reads: CASSPPRGIDTQYF. The CDR3 nucleotides read TGTGCCAGCAGCCCGCCAAGAGGTATAGATACGCAGTATTTT.

The V and J genes are TRBV10-3 and TRBJ1-5; maybe TRBD1 (6 bases). CDR3 length: 13 residues. Germline-derived CDR1 and CDR2 are ENHRY and SYGVKD. With 10 bases removed from V and 6 bases from J, the gap between germline ends came to 16 bases. CDR3 sequence reads: CATSGGAGQPQHF. CDR3 nucleotides: TGTGCCACCTCGGGGGGGGCGGGTCAGCCCCAGCATTTT.

This chain links TRBV15 with TRBJ1-1; no clear D. V lost 5 bases and J lost 4, with 17 bases in between. CDR1 and CDR2 from the germline V gene are LNHNV and YYDKDF (reference sequence). This CDR3 region has 15 residues. In DNA form, the CDR3 reads TGTGCCACCAGCCCCGAGTGGGGAGGGAGCACTGAAGCTTTCTTT. It yields the protein CATSPEWGGSTEAFF.

This chain links TRBV27 with TRBJ1-2; 11 positions agree with TRBD1. Germline loops: CDR1 MNHEY, CDR2 SMNVEV (reference sequence). CDR3 length: 16 amino acids. V trimming: 4 bases; J trimming: 8 bases; junction bases outside the gene matches: 12. Here the CDR3 DNA reads TGTGCCAGCAGTTCTCCCGGACAGGGGGCCTTGCGGGGCTACACCTTC. It codes for CASSSPGQGALRGYTF.

The chain carries TRBV6-5 and TRBJ2-2, with D possibly matching TRBD2 (6 bases). Between the trimmed V and J ends, which lost 10 bases and 5 bases, there was a span of 8 bases. The CDR3 spans 11 residues. CDR1 and CDR2 (germline): MNHEY, SVGAGI. The CDR3 DNA follows: TGTGCCATACGGGGGACCGGGGAGCTGTTTTTT. Protein product: CAIRGTGELFF.

The rearrangement uses TRBV5-1 and TRBJ1-1; 8 bases align to TRBD1. Trimming took 4 bases from V and 8 from J; bases not matched to a gene: 7. CDR3 length: 13 amino acids. From germline, CDR1 is SGHRS and CDR2 YFSETQ. CDR3 in DNA: TGCGCCAGCAGCACTAGAGACAGGGGCGAAGCTTTCTTT. Its translation: CASSTRDRGEAFF.

A note on this clone: The sample holds other DNA sequences that translate to the same CDR3. The DNA of the CDR3 is TGTGCCAGCAGCGTAGAAGGAGATCTAGCCAAAAACATTCAGTACTTC. This encodes CASSVEGDLAKNIQYF. The chain has TRBV9 and TRBJ2-4; D remains ambiguous. CDR3 length equals 16 residues. Germline loops: CDR1 SGDLS, CDR2 YYNGEE. Trimming took off 0 bases at V and 0 bases at J, with 10 bases between the two ends.

This clone is a singleton in its sample. The chain employs TRBV2 and TRBJ1-6; 8 bases map to TRBD1. Germline CDR1 is SNHLY and CDR2 is FYNNEI. Germline trimming cut 6 bases from V and 9 bases from J; bases unmatched to any gene: 7. There are 14 residues in the CDR3. CDR3 sequence: CASRRDRSSSPLHF. CDR3 coding DNA: TGTGCCAGCAGGCGGGACAGGTCTTCTTCACCCCTCCACTTT.

This clone was recorded once. The rearrangement uses TRBV11-3 and TRBJ1-1, with unresolved D. The CDR3 is made up of 12 amino acids. V lost 1 base and J lost 6, with 6 bases in between. The V gene's germline CDR1 is SGHNT and CDR2 YENEEA. Here the CDR3 DNA reads TGTGCCAGCAGCTTAGGCGCATCTGAAGCTTTCTTT. Its protein is CASSLGASEAFF.

This clone was found once. The V and J genes are TRBV5-1 and TRBJ2-7, with TRBD1 as a possible D gene (6 bases). Germline V gene data show CDR1 as SGHRS and CDR2 as YFSETQ. The V end lost 3 bases, the J end lost 0 bases, and 13 bases lay between the germline ends. This CDR3 comprises 15 residues. CDR3 DNA sequence: TGCGCCAGCAGCTCCAACACAGGGTCCTCCTACGAGCAGTACTTC. It specifies CASSSNTGSSYEQYF. The full variable domain, in which reference TRBV5-1 and TRBJ2-7 provide the parts outside the CDR3, is KAGVTQTPRYLIKTRGQQVTLSCSPISGHRSVSWYQQTPGQGLQFLFEYFSETQRNKGNFPGRFSGRQFSNSRSEMNVSTLELGDSALYLCASSSNTGSSYEQYFGPGTRLTVT.

The chain is built from TRBV19 and TRBJ2-5; D is possibly TRBD2 (5 bases). The CDR3 is 14 amino acids. V was clipped by 7 bases and J by 5 bases, with 17 bases between them. CDR1 and CDR2 from the germline V gene are LNHDA and SQIVND (reference sequence). CDR3 bases: TGTGCCAGTACCATAGGAGGCTCTTGGGAGACCCAGTACTTC. It is translated as CASTIGGSWETQYF. Full variable domain (outside the CDR3, taken from reference TRBV19 and TRBJ2-5): DGGITQSPKYLFRKEGQNVTLSCEQNLNHDAMYWYRQDPGQGLRLIYYSQIVNDFQKGDIAEGYSVSREKKESFPLTVTSAQKNPTAFYLCASTIGGSWETQYFGPGTRLLVL.

The chain is built from TRBV19 and TRBJ1-2; D possibly corresponds to TRBD1 (5 bases). Germline CDR1 LNHDA, CDR2 SQIVND (reference sequence). This CDR3 contains 12 residues. V lost 7 bases, J lost 2 bases, and 8 bases lay in between. As DNA, the CDR3 is TGTGCCAGTACTCGGGGGAACTATGGCTACACCTTC. Translation: CASTRGNYGYTF.